This T cell receptor (beta chain) was captured in a study of identical twins. This clonotype was seen only a few times. CDR3 size: 14 residues. V was cut by 4 bases and J by 5 bases, with 16 bases left in between. Germline V gene lookup returns CDR1 SGHRS and CDR2 YFSETQ. Each donor was a healthy Caucasian. A universal primer site arose from template switching, and cDNA bore unique molecular identifiers. Each CDR3 protein is one row after TCRdb ran MiXCR on the 5' RACE reads. The table has approximately 590,000 distinct CDR3 sequences, approximately 9.6% seen once. This sample also belongs to another study, concerning yellow fever vaccine responses in identical twins. This second report adds: Among the twins, the vaccine T cell response reportedly seemed partly convergent and partly personalized.

The chain recombines TRBV5-1 with TRBJ2-7; D is possibly TRBD2 (6 bases). Sequenced sample: PBMCs. The sequence came from a woman between 18 and 29 years old in good health. CDR3 amino acids: CASSMAGRRNEQYF. DNA for the CDR3: TGCGCCAGCAGCATGGCGGGACGGAGGAACGAGCAGTACTTC.